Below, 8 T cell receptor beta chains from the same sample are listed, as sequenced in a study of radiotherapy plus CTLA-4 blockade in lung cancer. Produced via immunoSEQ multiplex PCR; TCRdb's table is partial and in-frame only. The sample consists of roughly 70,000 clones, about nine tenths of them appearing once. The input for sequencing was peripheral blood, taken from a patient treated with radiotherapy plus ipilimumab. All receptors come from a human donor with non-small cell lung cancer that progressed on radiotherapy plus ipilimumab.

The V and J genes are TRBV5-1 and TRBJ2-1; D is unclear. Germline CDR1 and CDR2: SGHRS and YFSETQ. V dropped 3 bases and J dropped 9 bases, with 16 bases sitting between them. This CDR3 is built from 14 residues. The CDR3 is CASSSHPSSGEQFF. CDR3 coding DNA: TGCGCCAGCAGCTCCCACCCCAGTTCCGGTGAGCAGTTCTTC.

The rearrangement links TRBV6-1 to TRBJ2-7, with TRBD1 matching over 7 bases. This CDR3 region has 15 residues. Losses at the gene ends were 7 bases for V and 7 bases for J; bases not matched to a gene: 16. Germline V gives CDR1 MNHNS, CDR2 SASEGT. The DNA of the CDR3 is TGTGCCAGCAAAGAAAGGGGGCTGGCTTACGTGGAGCAGTACTTC. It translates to CASKERGLAYVEQYF.

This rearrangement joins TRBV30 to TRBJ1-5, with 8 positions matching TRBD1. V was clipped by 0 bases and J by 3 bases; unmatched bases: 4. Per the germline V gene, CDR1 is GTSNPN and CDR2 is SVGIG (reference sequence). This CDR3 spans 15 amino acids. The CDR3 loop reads CAWSVGTGTNQPQHF. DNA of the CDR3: TGTGCCTGGAGTGTAGGGACAGGCACCAATCAGCCCCAGCATTTT.

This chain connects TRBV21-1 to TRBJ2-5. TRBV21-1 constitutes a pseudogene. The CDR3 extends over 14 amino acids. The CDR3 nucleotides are TGTGCCAGCGGCAGACCGAGACGGCAAGAGACCCAGTACTTC. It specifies CASGRPRRQETQYF.

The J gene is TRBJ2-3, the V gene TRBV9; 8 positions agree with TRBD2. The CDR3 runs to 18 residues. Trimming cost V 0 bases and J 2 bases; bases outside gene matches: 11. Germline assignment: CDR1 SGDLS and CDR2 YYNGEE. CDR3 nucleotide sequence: TGTGCCAGCAGCGTAGGTTATCAGCGGGAGATTATCACAGATACGCAGTATTTT. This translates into CASSVGYQREIITDTQYF. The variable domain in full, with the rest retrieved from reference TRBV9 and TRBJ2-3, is DSGVTQTPKHLITATGQRVTLRCSPRSGDLSVYWYQQSLDQGLQFLIQYYNGEERAKGNILERFSAQQFPDLHSELNLSSLELGDSALYFCASSVGYQREIITDTQYFGPGTRLTVL.

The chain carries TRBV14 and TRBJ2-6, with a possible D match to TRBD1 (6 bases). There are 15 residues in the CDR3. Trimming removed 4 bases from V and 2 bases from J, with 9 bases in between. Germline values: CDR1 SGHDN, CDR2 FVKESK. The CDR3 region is CASSLQGTGANVLTF. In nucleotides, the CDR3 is TGTGCCAGCAGCCTGCAGGGGACTGGGGCCAACGTCCTGACTTTC.

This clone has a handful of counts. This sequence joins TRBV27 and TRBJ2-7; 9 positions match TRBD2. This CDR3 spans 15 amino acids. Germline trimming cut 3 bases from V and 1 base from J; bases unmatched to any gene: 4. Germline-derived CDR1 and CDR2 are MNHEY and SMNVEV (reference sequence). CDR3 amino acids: CASSFRLAGSYEQYF. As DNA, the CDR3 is TGTGCCAGCAGTTTCCGGCTAGCGGGGTCCTACGAGCAGTACTTC.

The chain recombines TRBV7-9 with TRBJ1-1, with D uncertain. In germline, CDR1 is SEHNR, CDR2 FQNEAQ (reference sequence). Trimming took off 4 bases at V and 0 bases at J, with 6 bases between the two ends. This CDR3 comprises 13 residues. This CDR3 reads CASSYHMNTEAFF. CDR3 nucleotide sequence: TGTGCCAGCAGCTACCACATGAACACTGAAGCTTTCTTT.